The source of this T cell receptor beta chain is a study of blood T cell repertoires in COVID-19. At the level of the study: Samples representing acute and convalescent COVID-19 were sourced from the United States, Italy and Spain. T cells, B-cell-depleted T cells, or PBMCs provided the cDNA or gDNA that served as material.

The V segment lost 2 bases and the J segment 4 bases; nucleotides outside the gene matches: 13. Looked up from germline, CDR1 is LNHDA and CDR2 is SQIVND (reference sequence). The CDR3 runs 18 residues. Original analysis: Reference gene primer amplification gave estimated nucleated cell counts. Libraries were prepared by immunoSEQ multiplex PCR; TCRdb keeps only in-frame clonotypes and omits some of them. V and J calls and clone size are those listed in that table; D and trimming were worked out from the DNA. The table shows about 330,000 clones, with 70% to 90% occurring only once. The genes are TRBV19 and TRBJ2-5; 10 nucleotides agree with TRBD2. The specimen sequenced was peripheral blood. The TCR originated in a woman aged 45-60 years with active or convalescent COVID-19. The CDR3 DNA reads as TGTGCCAGTAGTATAACCCCCCCGGTAGCGGGAGGTCTAGAGACCCAGTACTTC. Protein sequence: CASSITPPVAGGLETQYF. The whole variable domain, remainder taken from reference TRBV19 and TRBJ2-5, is DGGITQSPKYLFRKEGQNVTLSCEQNLNHDAMYWYRQDPGQGLRLIYYSQIVNDFQKGDIAEGYSVSREKKESFPLTVTSAQKNPTAFYLCASSITPPVAGGLETQYFGPGTRLLVL.